Shown below are 17 T cell receptor beta chains from a single sample sequenced in a study of chemoradiotherapy in HPV16-positive cancers. The protocol was immunoSEQ multiplex PCR, while the TCRdb copy is restricted to in-frame clones and leaves out a portion. This sample has about 27,000 clones, with about 93% found just once. The sequences come from blood, collected from a patient who underwent chemoradiotherapy. These receptor sequences come from a human donor with HPV-associated anogenital cancer.

The rearrangement links TRBV18 to TRBJ2-1; 7 nucleotides agree with TRBD1. CDR1 and CDR2 (germline): KGHSH, LQKENI. CDR3 size: 13 residues. V gave up 8 bases and J gave up 7 bases; unmatched junction bases: 8. The chain's CDR3 is CASQREQGNEQFF. CDR3 bases: TGTGCCAGCCAACGGGAACAGGGGAATGAGCAGTTCTTC.

CDR3 DNA: TGTGCCAGCAGTGACCGAAACGCGGGTGAGCAGTTCTTC. As protein: CASSDRNAGEQFF. This sequence joins TRBV6-4 and TRBJ2-1; D possibly corresponds to TRBD2 (5 bases). Germline V CDR1 and CDR2: MRHNA, SNTAGT. V was pared by 2 bases and J by 9 bases, with 11 bases between. The CDR3 has 13 residues.

This chain links TRBV5-1 with TRBJ1-1; D might be TRBD1 (6 bases). V shed 4 bases and J shed 0 bases, with 13 bases lying between them. This CDR3 contains 15 residues. Germline lookup yields CDR1 SGHRS and CDR2 YFSETQ. The CDR3 region is CASSPAGHLNTEAFF. Here the CDR3 DNA reads TGCGCCAGCAGCCCCGCGGGACACCTGAACACTGAAGCTTTCTTT. Full variable domain (missing parts from reference TRBV5-1 and TRBJ1-1): KAGVTQTPRYLIKTRGQQVTLSCSPISGHRSVSWYQQTPGQGLQFLFEYFSETQRNKGNFPGRFSGRQFSNSRSEMNVSTLELGDSALYLCASSPAGHLNTEAFFGQGTRLTVV.

The chain recombines TRBV18 with TRBJ1-3; no firm D call. The CDR3 sequence is 15 residues long. With 3 bases removed from V and 1 base from J, the gap between germline ends came to 10 bases. The V gene's germline CDR1 is KGHSH and CDR2 LQKENI. CDR3 sequence reads: CASSPEGISGNTIYF. CDR3 coding DNA: TGTGCCAGCTCACCCGAGGGTATTTCTGGAAACACCATATATTTT.

In DNA form, the CDR3 reads TGTGCCAGCAGCGTAGTCCCGGCTCTGAACACTGAAGCTTTCTTT. Its protein is CASSVVPALNTEAFF. The chain employs TRBV9 and TRBJ1-1, with D unclear. This CDR3 is 15 amino acids long. Trimming shortened V by 0 bases and J by 0 bases, and 9 bases separated the two germline ends. Per the germline V gene, CDR1 is SGDLS and CDR2 is YYNGEE.

The V and J genes are TRBV5-3 and TRBJ2-2; D may be TRBD2 (6 bases). TRBV5-3 is designated an ORF whose function remains uncertain. Between the trimmed V and J ends, which lost 8 bases and 1 base, there was a span of 15 bases. There are 15 residues in the CDR3. The CDR3 DNA sequence: TGTGCCAGGGCTGGAGGGGCCCTGAACACCGGGGAGCTGTTTTTT. The encoded protein is CARAGGALNTGELFF.

This clone was detected once. V gene TRBV4-1 combines with J gene TRBJ2-2; weak D call: TRBD2 (5 bases). CDR1 and CDR2 (germline): MGHRA, YSYEKL. V shed 1 base and J shed 3 bases, with 9 bases lying between them. The CDR3 is made up of 15 amino acids. This chain's CDR3 is CASSQVEDHTGELFF. In DNA form, the CDR3 reads TGCGCCAGCAGCCAAGTGGAGGATCACACCGGGGAGCTGTTTTTT.

The chain uses TRBV4-2 and TRBJ1-1, with TRBD1 identical over 12 bases. Germline V gene sequence: CDR1 LGHNA, CDR2 YNFKEQ. The CDR3 extends over 17 amino acids. V lost 6 bases to trimming and J lost 0 bases; unmatched junction nucleotides: 8. The CDR3 DNA follows: TGTGCCAGCAGGTTAACCGGGACAGGGGGCTTGAACACTGAAGCTTTCTTT. Amino acids: CASRLTGTGGLNTEAFF.

The rearrangement uses TRBV28 and TRBJ1-2; 7 bases are shared with TRBD1. V was clipped by 1 base and J by 4 bases; unmatched bases: 6. The germline V gene has CDR1 MDHEN and CDR2 SYDVKM. The CDR3 loop spans 15 amino acids. The CDR3 DNA is TGTGCCAGCAGTTTATACGACAGGGCGAGCTATGGCTACACCTTC. Encoded protein: CASSLYDRASYGYTF.

This rearrangement joins TRBV7-2 to TRBJ2-1, with 13 bases aligning to TRBD2. The CDR3 contains 17 residues. The J segment lost 3 bases and the V segment lost 5 bases, leaving 7 bases of the junction unmatched. Germline V lookup: CDR1 SGHTA, CDR2 FQGNSA. In nucleotides, the CDR3 is TGTGCCAGCAGCCCGCGGACTAGCGGGAGAATCTACAATGAGCAGTTCTTC. Residues: CASSPRTSGRIYNEQFF.

V usage is TRBV20-1 and J usage is TRBJ2-7; the D is unclear. Trimming stripped 2 bases from V and 2 bases from J, with 4 bases between. This CDR3 comprises 11 residues. Germline assignment: CDR1 DFQATT and CDR2 SNEGSKA (reference sequence). The CDR3 here is CSARQAYEQYF. CDR3 DNA sequence: TGCAGTGCTAGACAAGCCTACGAGCAGTACTTC.

The J gene is TRBJ2-5, the V gene TRBV7-9; TRBD1 aligns across 10 bases. Germline V gene sequence: CDR1 SEHNR, CDR2 FQNEAQ (reference sequence). The CDR3 totals 17 residues. V trimming: 4 bases; J trimming: 5 bases; junction bases outside the gene matches: 13. The CDR3 is CASSSTEDRGLGETQYF. The CDR3, as DNA: TGTGCCAGCAGCTCGACCGAAGACAGGGGGCTTGGGGAGACCCAGTACTTC.

The V gene is TRBV6-5, the J gene TRBJ2-7, with TRBD2 as a possible D gene (6 bases). Deletions cut 2 bases from V and 8 bases from J, with 7 bases between. The CDR3 consists of 11 residues. Germline V gene data show CDR1 as MNHEY and CDR2 as SVGAGI. The CDR3: CASSYGGKQYF. DNA of the CDR3: TGTGCCAGCAGTTACGGCGGGAAGCAGTACTTC.

The rearrangement joins TRBV7-9 to TRBJ1-2, with D possibly TRBD1 on 6 matching bases. CDR1 is SEHNR, CDR2 FQNEAQ, per germline (reference sequence). V lost 4 bases to trimming and J lost 6 bases, with 18 bases between them. This CDR3 has 15 residues. For the CDR3, the DNA is TGTGCCAGCAGCTCCAAGGACAGAGGGAAACATGGCTACACCTTC. Translation: CASSSKDRGKHGYTF.

The J gene is TRBJ1-2, the V gene TRBV19; possible D gene TRBD1, 6 bases. Germline CDR1 reads LNHDA; CDR2 reads SQIVND (reference sequence). This CDR3 has 11 residues. V lost 6 bases and J lost 6, with 8 bases in between. CDR3 in DNA: TGTGCCAGTAGCACAGGGCATGGCTACACCTTC. Its protein is CASSTGHGYTF.

This chain joins TRBV25-1 and TRBJ1-2, with 7 positions matching TRBD1. The CDR3 contains 16 residues. With V trimmed by 5 bases and J by 0 bases, 9 bases remained unmatched. Germline V gene lookup returns CDR1 MGHDK and CDR2 SYGVNS. The CDR3 loop reads CASSKQGLGANYGYTF. The DNA of the CDR3 is TGTGCCAGCAGTAAACAGGGGCTAGGAGCTAACTATGGCTACACCTTC.

This chain joins TRBV4-1 and TRBJ2-1, with TRBD2 identical over 7 bases. The junction had 15 bases not matched to a gene; V was cut back by 3 bases and J by 4 bases. CDR1 MGHRA and CDR2 YSYEKL come from the germline V gene. This CDR3 is 18 amino acids long. CDR3 DNA sequence: TGCGCCAGCAGCCAGGCACTGGGGCGGCTAGCGGCATACAATGAGCAGTTCTTC. Its translation is CASSQALGRLAAYNEQFF.